The 5 T cell receptor beta chains listed next were all sequenced from one sample in a study of blood T cell repertoires in COVID-19. The data were produced by immunoSEQ multiplex PCR, yet TCRdb's version contains in-frame clones alone and is incomplete. The sample contains 25,000 to 35,000 clones, 85% to 95% of which appear only once. What was sequenced was peripheral blood. The receptors were sampled from a human donor in a cohort sampled during active COVID-19.

The rearrangement joins TRBV19 to TRBJ1-2; 7 bases are shared with TRBD1. The trim removed 4 bases at V and 2 bases at J, leaving 13 bases unmatched. Germline V lookup: CDR1 LNHDA, CDR2 SQIVND (reference sequence). The CDR3 contains 17 residues. This CDR3 reads CASSNDRGGRSNYGYTF. The CDR3, as DNA: TGTGCCAGTAGTAATGATCGAGGGGGCCGATCCAACTATGGCTACACCTTC. The full variable domain, its missing parts supplied by reference TRBV19 and TRBJ1-2, is DGGITQSPKYLFRKEGQNVTLSCEQNLNHDAMYWYRQDPGQGLRLIYYSQIVNDFQKGDIAEGYSVSREKKESFPLTVTSAQKNPTAFYLCASSNDRGGRSNYGYTFGSGTRLTVV.

The chain recombines TRBV7-3 with TRBJ1-1; the match to TRBD1 covers 7 bases. Germline-derived CDR1 and CDR2 are SGHTA and FQGTGA. The junction had 17 bases not matched to a gene; V was cut back by 4 bases and J by 3 bases. The CDR3 has 18 residues. The CDR3 DNA is TGTGCCAGCAGCTCCCTTCAAAGGGGGCTCAGTGGCGACACTGAAGCTTTCTTT. Translation: CASSSLQRGLSGDTEAFF. The full variable domain, with the rest looked up from reference TRBV7-3 and TRBJ1-1, is GAGVSQTPSNKVTEKGKYVELRCDPISGHTALYWYRQSLGQGPEFLIYFQGTGAADDSGLPNDRFFAVRPEGSVSTLKIQRTERGDSAVYLCASSSLQRGLSGDTEAFFGQGTRLTVV.

V is TRBV7-2 and J is TRBJ2-2; D possibly corresponds to TRBD2 (6 bases). CDR1 is SGHTA, CDR2 FQGNSA, per germline. The CDR3 contains 15 residues. Trimming left V 5 bases short and J 9 bases short, with 19 bases between. CDR3 in amino acids: CASSHGTPAGRELFF. The CDR3 nucleotides read TGTGCCAGCAGCCATGGGACTCCCGCGGGCCGGGAGCTGTTTTTT.

The chain combines TRBV6-5 with TRBJ2-7; the match to TRBD1 covers 9 bases. Germline V gives CDR1 MNHEY, CDR2 SVGAGI. This CDR3 has 12 residues. With 5 bases clipped from V and 12 bases from J, the junction kept 8 bases outside the gene matches. The CDR3 DNA is TGTGCCAGCAGTCCCCGAGGACAGGGGACGTACTTC. This sequence encodes CASSPRGQGTYF.

A few counts support this clone. The chain recombines TRBV15 with TRBJ2-3; weak D call: TRBD2 (6 bases). V dropped 0 bases and J dropped 4 bases, with 17 bases sitting between them. The CDR3 is made up of 17 amino acids. Germline loops: CDR1 LNHNV, CDR2 YYDKDF (reference sequence). The CDR3 nucleotides are TGTGCCACCAGCAGAGATTCGGGCGGGATCAATGCAGATACGCAGTATTTT. Amino acids: CATSRDSGGINADTQYF. The variable domain in full, with the rest retrieved from reference TRBV15 and TRBJ2-3, is DAMVIQNPRYQVTQFGKPVTLSCSQTLNHNVMYWYQQKSSQAPKLLFHYYDKDFNNEADTPDNFQSRRPNTSFCFLDIRSPGLGDTAMYLCATSRDSGGINADTQYFGPGTRLTVL.